One T cell receptor beta chain is described in this entry. The CDR3 length is 15 residues. The germline gives CDR1 SGHRS, CDR2 YFSETQ. The J segment lost 3 bases and the V segment lost 4 bases, leaving 4 bases of the junction unmatched. Using unique molecular identifiers, the investigators prepared the TCRbeta library. MiXCR, run by TCRdb on the PCR reads, gives a single entry per CDR3 protein. The sample yields 500,000 or so distinct CDR3 sequences, around a third seen once. The data stem from a study of T-cell reconstitution after alpha-beta-depleted transplantation in children. Sequenced material: PBMCs from the stem cell graft donor, taken from the stem cell graft. The receptor comes from a human donor who donated a stem cell graft to a child with aplastic anemia. The rearrangement links TRBV5-1 to TRBJ1-6, with TRBD1 matching over 7 bases. CDR3 residues: CASSQGGNYNSPLHF. As DNA, the CDR3 is TGCGCCAGCAGCCAGGGGGGAAACTATAATTCACCCCTCCACTTT.